What follows are 22 T cell receptor beta chains derived from one specimen sequenced in a study of CD8+ T cells in alopecia areata. Reverse transcribed after extraction, RNA yielded cDNA as the sequencing template. Repertoires were generated with immunoSEQ multiplex PCR, while TCRdb's copy carries only in-frame clones and drops some. The sample holds 20,000 to 30,000 clones, 40% to 60% seen once. The sequenced sample consisted of NKG2D-high CD8+ T cells sorted from blood. The receptors come from a human donor with alopecia areata.

The rearrangement uses TRBV28 and TRBJ1-1; no reliable D call. The V gene lost 6 bases and the J gene lost 3 bases, with 20 bases spanning the gap. The CDR3 has 16 residues. Germline values: CDR1 MDHEN, CDR2 SYDVKM. The CDR3 DNA sequence: TGTGCCAGCAGCCTCCCCGGTGGCATTGAGCACACTGAAGCTTTCTTT. This gives the protein CASSLPGGIEHTEAFF. Using reference TRBV28 and TRBJ1-1 for the parts outside the CDR3, the full variable domain is DVKVTQSSRYLVKRTGEKVFLECVQDMDHENMFWYRQDPGLGLRLIYFSYDVKMKEKGDIPEGYSVSREKKERFSLILESASTNQTSMYLCASSLPGGIEHTEAFFGQGTRLTVV.

The V gene is TRBV7-3, the J gene TRBJ1-3; no clear D gene. Germline CDR1 is SGHTA and CDR2 is FQGTGA. V was cut by 3 bases and J by 3 bases, with 3 bases left in between. The CDR3 sequence is 12 residues long. The CDR3 loop is CASSFDGNTIYF. The CDR3 DNA is TGTGCCAGCAGCTTCGATGGAAACACCATATATTTT.

The chain carries TRBV7-9 and TRBJ2-7, with 9 bases lining up with TRBD1. There are 13 residues in the CDR3. The germline V gene has CDR1 SEHNR and CDR2 FQNEAQ (reference sequence). J gave up 4 bases and V 8 bases, and 6 bases lay outside the gene matches. CDR3 loop: CASVSGQGYEQYF. As DNA, the CDR3 is TGTGCCAGCGTCTCGGGACAGGGATACGAGCAGTACTTC. Full variable domain (outside the CDR3, taken from reference TRBV7-9 and TRBJ2-7): DTGVSQNPRHKITKRGQNVTFRCDPISEHNRLYWYRQTLGQGPEFLTYFQNEAQLEKSRLLSDRFSAERPKGSFSTLEIQRTEQGDSAMYLCASVSGQGYEQYFGPGTRLTVT.

This clone was found a few times. V and J are TRBV4-1 and TRBJ1-5, with TRBD1 matching 10 bases. This CDR3 contains 15 residues. From germline, CDR1 is MGHRA and CDR2 YSYEKL. J lost 7 bases, V lost 0 bases, and 3 bases had no gene match. The CDR3 region has the DNA TGCGCCAGCAGCCAAGATGACAGGGGGCAACAGCCCCAGCATTTT. Translated: CASSQDDRGQQPQHF.

V is TRBV19 and J is TRBJ2-1; the D gene is possibly TRBD2 (5 bases). CDR1 is LNHDA, CDR2 SQIVND, per germline (reference sequence). The CDR3 extends over 14 amino acids. V gave up 10 bases and J gave up 3 bases, with 16 bases separating them. CDR3 protein: CATKREWGYNEQFF. CDR3 DNA: TGTGCCACCAAGAGGGAGTGGGGCTACAATGAGCAGTTCTTC.

This clone was picked up a small number of times. The chain carries TRBV11-2 and TRBJ2-7; D call uncertain. The CDR3 runs 14 residues. Germline V CDR1 and CDR2: SGHAT, FQNNGV. The germline V and J ends were trimmed by 1 base and 4 bases, with 11 bases remaining between them. The CDR3 bases are TGTGCCAGCAGCTTAGTGTTCGAGAGTTACGAGCAGTACTTC. Protein: CASSLVFESYEQYF.

The chain couples TRBV28 to TRBJ1-5; 7 nucleotides agree with TRBD1. This CDR3 has 15 residues. CDR1 is MDHEN, CDR2 SYDVKM, per germline. V was clipped by 3 bases and J by 4 bases; unmatched bases: 6. CDR3 residues: CASSFVGTENQPQHF. The CDR3 bases are TGTGCCAGCAGTTTTGTAGGGACAGAAAATCAGCCCCAGCATTTT.

The chain links TRBV5-1 to TRBJ1-2; no reliable D call. The CDR3 spans 19 residues. Trimming took 0 bases from V and 0 from J, leaving 21 bases between them. Germline V gene data show CDR1 as SGHRS and CDR2 as YFSETQ. CDR3 amino acids: CASSLEGVTRPQTNYGYTF. The CDR3 DNA reads TGCGCCAGCAGCTTGGAAGGCGTGACCAGGCCCCAGACTAACTATGGCTACACCTTC.

V gene TRBV14 combines with J gene TRBJ1-1; D gene ambiguous. Germline V gene lookup returns CDR1 SGHDN and CDR2 FVKESK. This CDR3 is 13 amino acids long. Trimming shortened V by 4 bases and J by 1 base, and 7 bases separated the two germline ends. The CDR3 loop is CASSPGPNTEAFF. The CDR3 DNA follows: TGTGCCAGCAGCCCTGGACCGAACACTGAAGCTTTCTTT.

This clone was observed a few times. The V call is TRBV19, the J call TRBJ2-1; D may correspond to TRBD1 or TRBD2 (5 bases each). V was shortened by 3 bases and J by 7 bases, with 10 bases between the two germline ends. CDR3 length: 13 residues. Germline V gene lookup returns CDR1 LNHDA and CDR2 SQIVND (reference sequence). DNA of the CDR3: TGTGCCAGTAGTATTGGGGGTAGGAATGAGCAGTTCTTC. This encodes CASSIGGRNEQFF.

The table lists this clone with a few counts. The V and J genes are TRBV4-2 and TRBJ1-3; D is uncertain. Deletions cut 0 bases from V and 3 bases from J, with 3 bases between. This CDR3 contains 13 residues. Germline lookup yields CDR1 LGHNA and CDR2 YNFKEQ. This CDR3 reads CASSQDSGNTIYF. The DNA for the CDR3 is TGTGCCAGCAGCCAAGATAGTGGAAACACCATATATTTT.

The J gene is TRBJ1-1, the V gene TRBV28; D is perhaps TRBD1 (6 bases). The CDR3 contains 14 residues. Germline CDR1 MDHEN, CDR2 SYDVKM. Trimming removed 8 bases at V and 0 bases at J, with 13 bases between. As DNA, the CDR3 is TGTGCCAGCGAGACAGGAGCTATGAACACTGAAGCTTTCTTT. Its translation: CASETGAMNTEAFF.

The chain combines TRBV28 with TRBJ1-1, with a possible D match to TRBD1 (6 bases). V lost 10 bases, J lost 1 base, and 10 bases lay in between. The CDR3 totals 12 residues. Germline lookup yields CDR1 MDHEN and CDR2 SYDVKM. As DNA, the CDR3 is TGTGCCACATTACAGGGGAACACTGAAGCTTTCTTT. Amino acid sequence: CATLQGNTEAFF.

This clone was seen a handful of times. The chain combines TRBV15 with TRBJ2-7; TRBD2 matches 10 bases. The germline gives CDR1 LNHNV, CDR2 YYDKDF (reference sequence). The CDR3 has 17 amino acids. With 5 bases clipped from V and 9 bases from J, the junction kept 19 bases outside the gene matches. The CDR3 is CATSAEWGSGRRYGQYF. CDR3 coding DNA: TGTGCCACCAGCGCGGAATGGGGTAGCGGGAGGAGGTATGGGCAGTACTTC.

The CDR3 reads CASSPTPLTGGTEAFF. The DNA for the CDR3 is TGTGCCAGCTCACCAACCCCTTTGACAGGCGGCACTGAAGCTTTCTTT. This rearrangement joins TRBV18 to TRBJ1-1; D is possibly TRBD1 (6 bases). From germline, CDR1 is KGHSH and CDR2 LQKENI. V was cut by 2 bases and J by 4 bases, with 17 bases left in between. CDR3 length: 16 residues.

A note on this clone: This sample includes further DNA sequences coding for the same CDR3. The chain is built from TRBV14 and TRBJ2-5; TRBD2 is a possible D gene (5 bases). The germline V gene encodes CDR1 SGHDN and CDR2 FVKESK. V was cut by 0 bases and J by 6 bases, with 17 bases left in between. The CDR3 runs 16 residues. CDR3: CASSQDTAAPGKTQYF. Here the CDR3 DNA reads TGTGCCAGCAGCCAAGATACAGCGGCCCCGGGGAAGACCCAGTACTTC.

The chain employs TRBV9 and TRBJ1-1; D is perhaps TRBD1 (6 bases). Trimming pared 4 bases from V and 1 base from J, leaving 8 bases between. The CDR3 covers 13 residues. CDR1 SGDLS and CDR2 YYNGEE come from the germline V gene. This chain's CDR3 is CASSIQGNTEAFF. CDR3 in DNA: TGTGCCAGCAGCATACAGGGGAACACTGAAGCTTTCTTT. Full variable domain (rest looked up from reference TRBV9 and TRBJ1-1): DSGVTQTPKHLITATGQRVTLRCSPRSGDLSVYWYQQSLDQGLQFLIQYYNGEERAKGNILERFSAQQFPDLHSELNLSSLELGDSALYFCASSIQGNTEAFFGQGTRLTVV.

This chain links TRBV27 with TRBJ2-5, with D perhaps matching TRBD1 (5 bases). With the DNA end fitting TRBJ2-7 better, the J assignment may be wrong. CDR1 and CDR2 (germline): MNHEY, SMNVEV (reference sequence). The CDR3 length is 14 residues. Here the CDR3 DNA reads TGTGCCAGCAGCGCCCCCCGGACACCTTACGAGCAGTACTTC. Translation gives CASSAPRTPYEQYF.

The chain employs TRBV7-8 and TRBJ2-7; 8 nucleotides match TRBD1. The V gene's germline CDR1 is SGHVS and CDR2 FQNEAQ. V gave up 5 bases and J gave up 3 bases; unmatched junction bases: 6. This CDR3 comprises 14 residues. CDR3 loop: CASSMHGQGYEQYF. CDR3 in DNA: TGTGCCAGCAGCATGCACGGACAGGGCTACGAGCAGTACTTC.

The chain is built from TRBV7-9 and TRBJ2-7; possibly TRBD2 for D (6 bases). This CDR3 is 15 amino acids long. In germline, CDR1 is SEHNR, CDR2 FQNEAQ (reference sequence). With 5 bases removed from V and 0 bases from J, the gap between germline ends came to 14 bases. CDR3 sequence: CASSDAGTPSYEQYF. The CDR3 bases are TGTGCCAGCAGCGACGCCGGGACTCCCTCCTACGAGCAGTACTTC.

The rearrangement links TRBV6-6 to TRBJ2-7, with a weak D call TRBD2 (6 bases). CDR3 length: 13 amino acids. The germline V and J ends were trimmed by 11 bases and 5 bases, with 19 bases remaining between them. Germline V gene data show CDR1 as MNHNY and CDR2 as SVGAGI (reference sequence). The CDR3 DNA sequence: TGTGCCGCCCGACGGGACTCAAAAAACGAGCAGTACTTC. Protein product: CAARRDSKNEQYF.

V and J are TRBV27 and TRBJ2-1; D tentatively reads TRBD1 or TRBD2 (5 bases each). The CDR3 loop spans 16 amino acids. Trimming took off 0 bases at V and 2 bases at J, with 11 bases between the two ends. In germline, CDR1 is MNHEY, CDR2 SMNVEV (reference sequence). For the CDR3, the DNA is TGTGCCAGCAGTTTATCGGGGGTCGATACCTACAATGAGCAGTTCTTC. Translating gives CASSLSGVDTYNEQFF.